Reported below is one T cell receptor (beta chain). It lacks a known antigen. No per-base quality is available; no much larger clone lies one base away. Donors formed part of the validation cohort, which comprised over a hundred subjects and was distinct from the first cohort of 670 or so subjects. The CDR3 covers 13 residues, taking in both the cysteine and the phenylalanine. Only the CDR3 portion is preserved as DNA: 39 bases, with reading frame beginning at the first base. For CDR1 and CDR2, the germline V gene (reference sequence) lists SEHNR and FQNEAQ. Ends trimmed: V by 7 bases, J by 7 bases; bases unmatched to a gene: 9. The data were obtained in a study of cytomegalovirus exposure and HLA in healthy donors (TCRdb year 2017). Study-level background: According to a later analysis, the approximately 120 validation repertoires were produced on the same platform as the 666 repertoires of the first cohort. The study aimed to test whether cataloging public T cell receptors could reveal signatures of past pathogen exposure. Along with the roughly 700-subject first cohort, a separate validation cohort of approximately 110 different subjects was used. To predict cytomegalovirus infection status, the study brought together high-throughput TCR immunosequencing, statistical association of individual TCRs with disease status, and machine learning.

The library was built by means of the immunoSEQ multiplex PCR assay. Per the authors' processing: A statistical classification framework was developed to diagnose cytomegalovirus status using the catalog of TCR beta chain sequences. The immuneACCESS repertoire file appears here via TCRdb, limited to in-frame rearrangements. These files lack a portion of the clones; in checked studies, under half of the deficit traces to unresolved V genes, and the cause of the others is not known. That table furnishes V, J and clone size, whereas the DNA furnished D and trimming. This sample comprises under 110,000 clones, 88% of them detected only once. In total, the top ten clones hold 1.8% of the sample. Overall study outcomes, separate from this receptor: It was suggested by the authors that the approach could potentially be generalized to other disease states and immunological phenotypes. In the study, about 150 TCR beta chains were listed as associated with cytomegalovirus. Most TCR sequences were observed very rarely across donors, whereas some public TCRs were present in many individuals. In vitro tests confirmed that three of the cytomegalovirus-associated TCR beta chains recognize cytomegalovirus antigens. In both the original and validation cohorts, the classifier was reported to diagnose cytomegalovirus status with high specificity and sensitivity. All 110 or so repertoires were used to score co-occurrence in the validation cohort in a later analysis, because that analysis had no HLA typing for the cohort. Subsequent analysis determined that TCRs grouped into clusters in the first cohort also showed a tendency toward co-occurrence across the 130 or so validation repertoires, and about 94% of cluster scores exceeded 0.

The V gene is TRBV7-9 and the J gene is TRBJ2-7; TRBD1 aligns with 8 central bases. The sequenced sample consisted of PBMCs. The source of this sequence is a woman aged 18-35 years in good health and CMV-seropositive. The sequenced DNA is TGTGCCAGCAATCAGGGGGCGCCTGGGGAGCAGTACTTC. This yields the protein CASNQGAPGEQYF.